Shown below are 21 T cell receptor beta chains from a single sample sequenced in a study of blood T cell repertoires in COVID-19. Clones were sequenced by immunoSEQ multiplex PCR, and TCRdb holds only the in-frame ones, with some missing. Among fewer than 200,000 clones, more than 75% were seen once, and the ten largest hold around 13%. Material: peripheral blood. The receptors stem from a woman between 70 and 85 years old with COVID-19, enrolled during active disease.

CDR3 loop: CSASNWATSNQPQHF. The CDR3 DNA reads as TGCAGTGCTAGTAATTGGGCTACTAGCAATCAGCCCCAGCATTTT. The V call is TRBV20-1, the J call TRBJ1-5; D remains ambiguous. CDR3 length: 15 amino acids. Per germline, CDR1 DFQATT and CDR2 SNEGSKA (reference sequence). V was shortened by 3 bases and J by 0 bases, with 12 bases between the two germline ends.

The V call is TRBV27, the J call TRBJ1-1, with TRBD1 as a possible D gene (5 bases). Germline assignment: CDR1 MNHEY and CDR2 SMNVEV (reference sequence). V lost 3 bases to trimming and J lost 1 base, with 12 bases between them. The CDR3 loop spans 15 amino acids. CDR3 DNA sequence: TGTGCCAGCAGTTTCTCACGGGGGGGGAACACTGAAGCTTTCTTT. Protein sequence: CASSFSRGGNTEAFF.

The CDR3 spells CASGTYEQYF. CDR3 coding DNA: TGTGCCAGCGGGACCTACGAGCAGTACTTC. The chain combines TRBV19 with TRBJ2-7; D might be TRBD2 (5 bases). Trimming took off 9 bases at V and 2 bases at J, with 5 bases between the two ends. The CDR3 is made up of 10 amino acids. CDR1 and CDR2 (germline): LNHDA, SQIVND (reference sequence).

The CDR3 DNA follows: TGTGCCAGCAGGGCCACAGGGGTCGACGAGCAGTACTTC. Amino acids: CASRATGVDEQYF. The chain is built from TRBV2 and TRBJ2-7; 7 nucleotides match TRBD1. The CDR3 covers 13 residues. Germline CDR1 and CDR2: SNHLY and FYNNEI. V shed 6 bases, J shed 5 bases, and the junction held 7 bases outside the gene matches.

The rearrangement links TRBV6-2 or TRBV6-3 to TRBJ2-3, with TRBD2 as a possible D gene (6 bases). Between the trimmed V and J ends, which lost 0 bases and 14 bases, there was a span of 15 bases. This CDR3 has 13 amino acids. Germline V lookup: CDR1 MNHEY, CDR2 SVGEGT. CDR3 coding DNA: TGTGCCAGCAGTTACTCGAGTTGGCGGGATCGGTATTTT. Amino acids: CASSYSSWRDRYF.

This clone was detected a few times. V usage is TRBV12-3 or TRBV12-4 and J usage is TRBJ2-7; D uncertain. Trimming took 1 base from V and 3 from J, leaving 4 bases between them. This CDR3 contains 12 residues. In nucleotides, the CDR3 is TGTGCCAGCAGTTTAGGGAGCTACGAGCAGTACTTC. Amino acids: CASSLGSYEQYF.

The CDR3 is CASSSPLGRGRANYGYTF. In nucleotides, the CDR3 is TGTGCCAGCAGCTCGCCTCTCGGGCGGGGCAGAGCTAACTATGGCTACACCTTC. The chain uses TRBV7-9 and TRBJ1-2; possibly TRBD1 for D (5 bases). CDR3 size: 18 residues. Germline V gene sequence: CDR1 SEHNR, CDR2 FQNEAQ (reference sequence). Trimming removed 4 bases from V and 0 bases from J, with 21 bases in between.

The V call is TRBV4-2, the J call TRBJ2-4; 8 bases line up with TRBD2. V lost 1 base and J lost 4; bases outside the gene matches: 6. This CDR3 region has 16 residues. Looked up from germline, CDR1 is LGHNA and CDR2 is YNFKEQ. The CDR3 spells CASSQGTGGPKNIQYF. Written as DNA, the CDR3 is TGTGCCAGCAGCCAAGGAACGGGAGGGCCAAAAAACATTCAGTACTTC.

The chain joins TRBV11-2 to TRBJ1-2; TRBD1 is a possible D gene (5 bases). In germline, CDR1 is SGHAT, CDR2 FQNNGV. The CDR3 length is 13 residues. V was trimmed by 6 bases and J by 7 bases, leaving 15 bases between them. The CDR3 loop reads CASSQPGLGGYTF. In nucleotides, the CDR3 is TGTGCCAGCAGTCAACCGGGACTTGGTGGCTACACCTTC. Based on the CDR3 plus reference TRBV11-2 and TRBJ1-2, the full variable domain is EAGVAQSPRYKIIEKRQSVAFWCNPISGHATLYWYQQILGQGPKLLIQFQNNGVVDDSQLPKDRFSAERLKGVDSTLKIQPAKLEDSAVYLCASSQPGLGGYTFGSGTRLTVV.

This rearrangement joins TRBV7-2 to TRBJ2-7; TRBD2 is a possible D gene (6 bases). The CDR3 is made up of 15 amino acids. V was clipped by 3 bases and J by 0 bases, with 12 bases between them. Germline values: CDR1 SGHTA, CDR2 FQGNSA. The CDR3 bases are TGTGCCAGCAGCTTGGGCGTCGGGAGCTCCTACGAGCAGTACTTC. This sequence encodes CASSLGVGSSYEQYF.

The chain has TRBV7-9 and TRBJ2-5; 7 bases map to TRBD1. The trim removed 5 bases at V and 2 bases at J, leaving 5 bases unmatched. The CDR3 covers 14 residues. Germline CDR1 SEHNR, CDR2 FQNEAQ (reference sequence). The CDR3 nucleotides are TGTGCCAGCAGCCAGCGGACAGGACAAGAGACCCAGTACTTC. This gives the protein CASSQRTGQETQYF.

The chain is built from TRBV29-1 and TRBJ1-2; the D is unclear. CDR3 size: 15 residues. V lost 3 bases and J 4 bases, leaving 18 bases between the germline ends. Germline CDR1 SQVTM, CDR2 ANQGSEA. The CDR3 region is CSVESEGSNRYGYTF. The CDR3 DNA reads as TGCAGCGTTGAGTCGGAGGGAAGCAACCGCTATGGCTACACCTTC.

The chain recombines TRBV15 with TRBJ2-1, with 8 bases aligning to TRBD1. There are 15 residues in the CDR3. The ends lost 3 bases at V and 4 bases at J; junction bases unmatched: 5. From germline, CDR1 is LNHNV and CDR2 YYDKDF (reference sequence). The CDR3 region has the DNA TGTGCCACCAGCAGCCGCGGGACAGGATACAATGAGCAGTTCTTC. It yields the protein CATSSRGTGYNEQFF.

This chain links TRBV11-1 with TRBJ2-7, with a tentative D call TRBD1 (5 bases). CDR1 and CDR2 from the germline V gene are SGHAT and FQDESV (reference sequence). This CDR3 spans 15 amino acids. V was pared by 6 bases and J by 0 bases, with 15 bases between. This chain's CDR3 is CASSLSQGSSYEQYF. For the CDR3, the DNA is TGTGCCAGCAGTTTAAGCCAGGGAAGCTCCTACGAGCAGTACTTC.

V and J are TRBV28 and TRBJ1-6, with 7 nucleotides matching TRBD1. Germline V CDR1 and CDR2: MDHEN, SYDVKM. The CDR3 extends over 15 amino acids. The ends lost 6 bases at V and 8 bases at J; junction bases unmatched: 10. The CDR3 loop reads CASRPMGQQYSPLHF. The CDR3 DNA reads as TGTGCCAGCAGGCCAATGGGACAGCAATATTCACCCCTCCACTTT. Looking up the rest from reference TRBV28 and TRBJ1-6 gives the full variable domain: DVKVTQSSRYLVKRTGEKVFLECVQDMDHENMFWYRQDPGLGLRLIYFSYDVKMKEKGDIPEGYSVSREKKERFSLILESASTNQTSMYLCASRPMGQQYSPLHFGNGTRLTVT.

The rearrangement links TRBV28 to TRBJ2-2, with 9 bases fitting TRBD1. Germline V gene sequence: CDR1 MDHEN, CDR2 SYDVKM. V was pared by 11 bases and J by 2 bases, with 9 bases of the junction left unmatched. The CDR3 sequence is 15 residues long. CDR3 sequence: CAGGQGQRNTGELFF. The CDR3 bases are TGTGCCGGGGGACAGGGACAGAGAAACACCGGGGAGCTGTTTTTT.

This clone was found once. The chain combines TRBV2 with TRBJ2-1; 7 bases line up with TRBD2. The germline V gene has CDR1 SNHLY and CDR2 FYNNEI. V gave up 6 bases and J gave up 3 bases; unmatched junction bases: 8. The CDR3 runs to 15 residues. This CDR3 is CASRGPSGVYNEQFF. The CDR3 DNA sequence: TGTGCCAGCAGGGGACCTAGCGGAGTCTACAATGAGCAGTTCTTC. The variable domain in full, with the rest retrieved from reference TRBV2 and TRBJ2-1, is EPEVTQTPSHQVTQMGQEVILRCVPISNHLYFYWYRQILGQKVEFLVSFYNNEISEKSEIFDDQFSVERPDGSNFTLKIRSTKLEDSAMYFCASRGPSGVYNEQFFGPGTRLTVL.

This chain joins TRBV13 and TRBJ2-7, with 10 bases matching TRBD1. The length of the CDR3 is 14 residues. Germline trimming cut 0 bases from V and 5 bases from J; bases unmatched to any gene: 1. Germline V lookup: CDR1 PRHDT, CDR2 FYEKMQ (reference sequence). As DNA, the CDR3 is TGTGCCAGCAGCTTAGGGACAGGGGGCCACGAGCAGTACTTC. This encodes CASSLGTGGHEQYF.

This rearrangement joins TRBV7-3 to TRBJ2-2, with D possibly being TRBD2 (6 bases). The V and J ends lost 3 bases and 0 bases respectively, with 11 bases between them. CDR1 is SGHTA and CDR2 is FQGTGA in the germline V gene. CDR3 length equals 16 residues. The CDR3, as DNA: TGTGCCAGCAGCTTGAGTAGGACTACGAACACCGGGGAGCTGTTTTTT. It translates to CASSLSRTTNTGELFF. Looking up the rest from reference TRBV7-3 and TRBJ2-2 gives the full variable domain: GAGVSQTPSNKVTEKGKYVELRCDPISGHTALYWYRQSLGQGPEFLIYFQGTGAADDSGLPNDRFFAVRPEGSVSTLKIQRTERGDSAVYLCASSLSRTTNTGELFFGEGSRLTVL.

This chain joins TRBV4-2 and TRBJ1-6; D is perhaps TRBD1 (6 bases). V lost 4 bases to trimming and J lost 9 bases, with 25 bases between them. Germline V gene sequence: CDR1 LGHNA, CDR2 YNFKEQ. The CDR3 length is 18 residues. The DNA for the CDR3 is TGTGCCAGCAGCCTTGCAACCCAACAGGGATTATTAAGTTCACCCCTCCACTTT. The encoded protein is CASSLATQQGLLSSPLHF.

The chain combines TRBV4-3 with TRBJ2-7; D is unresolved. Germline CDR1 reads LGHNA; CDR2 reads YSLEER. Trimming cost V 0 bases and J 0 bases, with 15 bases left between them. The CDR3 has 17 amino acids. CDR3 in DNA: TGCGCCAGCAGCCAAGATCTGAGTGGGCAGAACTCCTACGAGCAGTACTTC. Its translation is CASSQDLSGQNSYEQYF.